The 15 T cell receptor beta chains in this list originate from one sample, sequenced in a study of blood T cell repertoires in COVID-19. TCRdb keeps only in-frame clones here, not all; method: immunoSEQ multiplex PCR. The sample has around 470,000 clones; around 90% are singletons. Source material: PBMCs or T cells enriched from blood (not recorded which). Receptors originate from a young man who had recovered from COVID-19.

The rearrangement joins TRBV11-2 to TRBJ2-6; no reliable D call. Germline V gene lookup returns CDR1 SGHAT and CDR2 FQNNGV. V lost 3 bases to trimming and J lost 0 bases, with 9 bases between them. The CDR3 loop spans 16 amino acids. The CDR3: CASSLEIGSGANVLTF. The CDR3 DNA is TGTGCCAGCAGCTTGGAGATAGGCTCTGGGGCCAACGTCCTGACTTTC.

This sequence joins TRBV28 and TRBJ2-2; D gene unclear. V lost 2 bases, J lost 1 base, and 14 bases lay in between. This CDR3 contains 17 residues. From germline, CDR1 is MDHEN and CDR2 SYDVKM. The CDR3 sequence: CASSLIGGLMNTGELFF. The CDR3 DNA sequence: TGTGCCAGCAGTTTAATCGGCGGTCTAATGAACACCGGGGAGCTGTTTTTT.

The chain carries TRBV24-1 and TRBJ2-2; 15 nucleotides line up with TRBD2. This CDR3 has 16 residues. CDR1 is KGHDR, CDR2 SFDVKD, per germline. J was trimmed by 1 base and V by 10 bases; bases with no gene match: 3. The CDR3 region is CATGTSGGRNTGELFF. In DNA, the CDR3 is TGTGCCACTGGGACTAGCGGGGGGAGGAACACCGGGGAGCTGTTTTTT.

Regarding this clone: Distinct nucleotide sequences in the sample also encode this CDR3. V is TRBV5-1 and J is TRBJ1-3; no definite D call. CDR3 size: 15 residues. V lost 0 bases, J lost 0 bases, and 7 bases lay in between. The germline gives CDR1 SGHRS, CDR2 YFSETQ. The CDR3 bases are TGCGCCAGCAGCTTGGACGGTAGCTCTGGAAACACCATATATTTT. Residues: CASSLDGSSGNTIYF.

This chain connects TRBV2 to TRBJ1-4; the D gene is possibly TRBD1 (5 bases). CDR1 is SNHLY, CDR2 FYNNEI, per germline. The CDR3 runs to 14 residues. Trimming took 6 bases from V and 8 from J, leaving 16 bases between them. CDR3 nucleotide sequence: TGTGCCAGCAGACTCGGCCGGGGGGTAGAAAAACTGTTTTTT. This gives the protein CASRLGRGVEKLFF.

This clone has just a few counts. The DNA is left out, because the CDR3 cannot be placed on it with certainty; the CDR3 is given as TCRdb lists it. The chain links TRBV10-2 to TRBJ1-5; TRBD1 is taken as the D call from the table, unchecked against the DNA. The germline V gene has CDR1 WSHSY and CDR2 SAAADI. Inclusive of both ends, the CDR3 amounts to 15 amino acids. The CDR3 is CASSSSDRANQPQHF.

This chain uses TRBV28 with TRBJ2-1; 11 bases line up with TRBD2. The CDR3 length is 15 residues. Per germline, CDR1 MDHEN and CDR2 SYDVKM. The V segment lost 5 bases and the J segment 4 bases; nucleotides outside the gene matches: 4. The CDR3 protein is CASSLGLAEYNEQFF. The CDR3 bases are TGTGCCAGCAGTCTGGGACTAGCGGAATACAATGAGCAGTTCTTC.

Turning to this clone: A read error may produce the germline difference seen at one junction end. The CDR3 nucleotides read TGTGCCAGCTCTCCACGGGCAACAACTAATGAAAAACTGTTTTTT. Residues: CASSPRATTNEKLFF. J is TRBJ1-4 and V is TRBV18; D remains unclear. The CDR3 runs to 15 residues. Germline V gives CDR1 KGHSH, CDR2 LQKENI. Full variable domain (remainder filled in from reference TRBV18 and TRBJ1-4): NAGVMQNPRHLVRRRGQEARLRCSPMKGHSHVYWYRQLPEEGLKFMVYLQKENIIDESGMPKERFSAEFPKEGPSILRIQQVVRGDSAAYFCASSPRATTNEKLFFGSGTQLSVL.

The V call is TRBV7-3, the J call TRBJ2-3; 15 bases are shared with TRBD2. Trimming cost V 3 bases and J 7 bases; bases outside gene matches: 5. From germline, CDR1 is SGHTA and CDR2 FQGTGA. CDR3 length: 16 residues. The CDR3 protein is CASSFGLAGGLNTQYF. As DNA, the CDR3 is TGTGCCAGCAGCTTCGGACTAGCGGGAGGGCTGAATACGCAGTATTTT.

This clone has a single count. The chain has TRBV2 and TRBJ1-2; D gene unclear. This CDR3 is built from 13 residues. V dropped 10 bases and J dropped 8 bases, with 20 bases sitting between them. CDR1 and CDR2 (germline): SNHLY, FYNNEI. The CDR3, as DNA: TGTGCCATCGAGAGGTCCGAAACCTGGGGCTACACCTTC. Amino acid sequence: CAIERSETWGYTF.

This chain links TRBV27 with TRBJ1-5; D gene unclear. Trimming left V 5 bases short and J 3 bases short, with 11 bases between. This CDR3 has 14 amino acids. CDR1 MNHEY and CDR2 SMNVEV come from the germline V gene (reference sequence). The CDR3 bases are TGTGCCAGCAGTCAGTCGGGGATCAATCAGCCCCAGCATTTT. Its translation is CASSQSGINQPQHF.

The V call is TRBV13, the J call TRBJ1-1; TRBD1 is a possible D gene (5 bases). There are 14 residues in the CDR3. V shed 6 bases and J shed 2 bases, with 13 bases lying between them. Germline CDR1 PRHDT, CDR2 FYEKMQ (reference sequence). CDR3 region: CASRVAGRNTEAFF. Here the CDR3 DNA reads TGTGCCAGCAGGGTGGCAGGGCGAAACACTGAAGCTTTCTTT.

Note on this clone: This sample also contains other DNA sequences that code for the same CDR3. J is TRBJ1-2 and V is TRBV28; 7 bases are shared with TRBD1. From germline, CDR1 is MDHEN and CDR2 SYDVKM. The CDR3 consists of 11 residues. V lost 6 bases and J lost 8; bases outside the gene matches: 3. The CDR3 reads CASSQGGGYTF. Here the CDR3 DNA reads TGTGCCAGCAGCCAGGGGGGAGGCTACACCTTC.

CDR3 sequence reads: CSVVHRGSYNEQFF. The CDR3 DNA reads TGCAGCGTTGTTCACAGGGGGTCCTACAATGAGCAGTTCTTC. The chain links TRBV29-1 to TRBJ2-1; 8 positions match TRBD1. V shed 4 bases, J shed 1 base, and the junction held 3 bases outside the gene matches. This CDR3 is built from 14 residues. Germline V gene data show CDR1 as SQVTM and CDR2 as ANQGSEA.

V is TRBV5-4 and J is TRBJ2-7, with TRBD2 as a possible D gene (7 bases). Trimming cost V 6 bases and J 12 bases, with 43 bases left between them. Germline loops: CDR1 SGHNT, CDR2 YYREEE (reference sequence). The CDR3 has 20 residues. CDR3 DNA sequence: TGTGCCAGCACCTACCTCACTCGGACCCAGACTAGTCAGGGAGGGGGTAATTGGTACTTC. It encodes CASTYLTRTQTSQGGGNWYF.